This T cell receptor beta chain was observed in a study of graft-versus-host responses after intestinal transplantation. Study-level background: Isolated intestinal, liver-intestinal, or multivisceral transplants were what recipients had. Every recipient underwent anti-thymocyte globulin induction, then tacrolimus and steroids for two to three years.

Overall study findings and caveats: There were GvH clones found in recipient marrow, and some of them appeared first in ileum or blood.

A word on this clone: Its antigen is undetermined.

The repertoire was sequenced with immunoSEQ multiplex PCR; TCRdb's copy has only in-frame clones and lacks some. The sample lists about 71,000 clones, 90% occurring once. Germline V gene lookup returns CDR1 ENHRY and CDR2 SYGVKD. The CDR3 contains 13 residues. The ends were cut back, 4 bases at V and 5 bases at J, with 11 bases in the middle. Sequencing was performed on unstimulated CD8+ T cells sorted from spleen or lymph node cells, taken before intestinal transplant. J is TRBJ1-1 and V is TRBV10-3, with no clear D. The TCR sequence derives from a human donor who received an intestinal transplant. The CDR3 here is CAISGEVRTEAFF. In DNA, the CDR3 is TGTGCCATCAGTGGGGAGGTGAGGACTGAAGCTTTCTTT.